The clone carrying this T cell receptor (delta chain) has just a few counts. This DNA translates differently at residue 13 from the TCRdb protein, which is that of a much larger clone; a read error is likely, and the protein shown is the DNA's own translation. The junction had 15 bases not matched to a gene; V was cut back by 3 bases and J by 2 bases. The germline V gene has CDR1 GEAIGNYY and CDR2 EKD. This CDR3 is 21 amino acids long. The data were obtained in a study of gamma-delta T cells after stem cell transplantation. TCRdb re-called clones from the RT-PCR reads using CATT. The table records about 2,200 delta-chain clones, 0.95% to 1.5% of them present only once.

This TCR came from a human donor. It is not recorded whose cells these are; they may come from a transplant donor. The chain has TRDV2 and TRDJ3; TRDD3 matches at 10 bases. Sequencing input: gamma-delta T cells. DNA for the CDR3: TGTGCCTGTGACTCTGTACTGGGGGATTTTCTCAGCCCCTGGGACACCCGACAGATGTTTTTC. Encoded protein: CACDSVLGDFLSPWDTRQMFF.